The 25 T cell receptor beta chains presented below share a single source sample, sequenced in a study of blood T cell repertoires in COVID-19. Sequencing used immunoSEQ multiplex PCR; TCRdb keeps in-frame clones, though not all of them. This table holds 200,000 to 250,000 clones, 80% to 90% found once. The sequenced sample consisted of PBMCs or T cells enriched from blood (not recorded which). These receptors all stem from a woman younger than 45 who had been exposed to COVID-19.

V and J are TRBV9 and TRBJ2-7; 8 bases match TRBD1. The CDR3 runs 14 residues. The V segment lost 0 bases and the J segment 3 bases; nucleotides outside the gene matches: 2. CDR1 and CDR2 from the germline V gene are SGDLS and YYNGEE. The CDR3 DNA reads TGTGCCAGCAGCGTAGCTACAGGGGGCTACGAGCAGTACTTC. This gives the protein CASSVATGGYEQYF.

The rearrangement uses TRBV3-1 (or the pseudogene TRBV3-2) and TRBJ2-1; D possibly corresponds to TRBD1 (6 bases). The germline V and J ends were trimmed by 1 base and 2 bases, with 9 bases remaining between them. Germline CDR1 is LGHDT and CDR2 is YNNKEL (reference sequence). The CDR3 has 15 amino acids. This chain's CDR3 is CASSQAGGTYNEQFF. The CDR3 DNA reads TGTGCCAGCAGCCAAGCTGGGGGCACCTACAATGAGCAGTTCTTC.

This chain connects TRBV20-1 to TRBJ2-1; 10 bases map to TRBD2. This CDR3 comprises 16 residues. The junction had 9 bases not matched to a gene; V was cut back by 3 bases and J by 4 bases. From germline, CDR1 is DFQATT and CDR2 SNEGSKA (reference sequence). CDR3 region: CSASPGSSGGYNEQFF. DNA for the CDR3: TGCAGTGCTAGTCCGGGATCTAGCGGGGGTTACAATGAGCAGTTCTTC.

This clone is a singleton in its sample. The chain couples TRBV2 to TRBJ1-1; 7 nucleotides match TRBD1. The ends lost 8 bases at V and 6 bases at J; junction bases unmatched: 12. The CDR3 is 14 amino acids. Germline CDR1 reads SNHLY; CDR2 reads FYNNEI. CDR3 protein: CASHLSQGVAEAFF. The DNA of the CDR3 is TGTGCCAGCCACCTTAGCCAGGGGGTTGCTGAAGCTTTCTTT.

The chain links TRBV11-3 to TRBJ2-1; a weak D match, TRBD2 (7 bases). There are 14 residues in the CDR3. With 7 bases removed from V and 4 bases from J, the gap between germline ends came to 14 bases. From germline, CDR1 is SGHNT and CDR2 YENEEA. The CDR3, as DNA: TGTGCCAGCACCGGGGAGGGACAATACAATGAGCAGTTCTTC. This encodes CASTGEGQYNEQFF. Drawing the rest from reference TRBV11-3 and TRBJ2-1, the complete variable domain is EAGVVQSPRYKIIEKKQPVAFWCNPISGHNTLYWYLQNLGQGPELLIRYENEEAVDDSQLPKDRFSAERLKGVDSTLKIQPAELGDSAVYLCASTGEGQYNEQFFGPGTRLTVL.

The chain uses TRBV5-5 and TRBJ1-5; TRBD1 is a possible D gene (5 bases). Germline V gives CDR1 SGHKS, CDR2 YYEKEE (reference sequence). This CDR3 region has 15 residues. V dropped 4 bases and J dropped 0 bases, with 11 bases sitting between them. Here the CDR3 DNA reads TGTGCCAGCAGCGTAACGGGGGGTAGCAATCAGCCCCAGCATTTT. Protein product: CASSVTGGSNQPQHF.

The chain employs TRBV3-1 (or the pseudogene TRBV3-2) and TRBJ2-3, with 10 positions matching TRBD2. Germline CDR1 is LGHDT and CDR2 is YNNKEL (reference sequence). This CDR3 is built from 16 residues. Trimming cost V 2 bases and J 1 base; bases outside gene matches: 3. The chain's CDR3 is CASSQITSGGTDTQYF. CDR3 in DNA: TGTGCCAGCAGCCAAATAACTAGCGGGGGCACAGATACGCAGTATTTT.

This clone was observed once. The rearrangement joins TRBV5-1 to TRBJ2-3, with TRBD2 identical over 8 bases. V shed 4 bases, J shed 0 bases, and the junction held 10 bases outside the gene matches. In germline, CDR1 is SGHRS, CDR2 YFSETQ. CDR3 length: 17 amino acids. For the CDR3, the DNA is TGCGCCAGCAGCCGACCGGGACTAGAGGTTAGCACAGATACGCAGTATTTT. Its protein product is CASSRPGLEVSTDTQYF.

The chain has TRBV7-3 and TRBJ2-2; tentative D call: TRBD2 (7 bases). Per germline, CDR1 SGHTA and CDR2 FQGTGA. This CDR3 has 15 amino acids. Trimming left V 4 bases short and J 7 bases short, with 16 bases between. The CDR3 spells CASSSRRGAIGELFF. The CDR3 nucleotides read TGTGCCAGCAGCTCGCGACGGGGGGCCATCGGGGAGCTGTTTTTT. Variable domain in full (rest from reference TRBV7-3 and TRBJ2-2): GAGVSQTPSNKVTEKGKYVELRCDPISGHTALYWYRQSLGQGPEFLIYFQGTGAADDSGLPNDRFFAVRPEGSVSTLKIQRTERGDSAVYLCASSSRRGAIGELFFGEGSRLTVL.

This clone was seen just once. This chain joins TRBV6-5 and TRBJ1-5; tentatively, D is TRBD1 (5 bases). Germline CDR1 MNHEY, CDR2 SVGAGI. This CDR3 region has 14 residues. V shed 5 bases and J shed 7 bases, with 15 bases lying between them. The chain's CDR3 is CASSRGEGSQPQHF. The CDR3, as DNA: TGTGCCAGCAGTCGCGGGGAGGGGAGCCAGCCCCAGCATTTT.

The chain couples TRBV5-1 to TRBJ2-5; 10 nucleotides align to TRBD1. The V gene's germline CDR1 is SGHRS and CDR2 YFSETQ. V lost 4 bases, J lost 5 bases, and 11 bases stayed unmatched. The length of the CDR3 is 16 residues. CDR3 nucleotides: TGCGCCAGCAGCGTAACCGGGACAGGGGTTACGGAGACCCAGTACTTC. Translation gives CASSVTGTGVTETQYF. The complete variable domain, with remaining parts taken from reference TRBV5-1 and TRBJ2-5, reads KAGVTQTPRYLIKTRGQQVTLSCSPISGHRSVSWYQQTPGQGLQFLFEYFSETQRNKGNFPGRFSGRQFSNSRSEMNVSTLELGDSALYLCASSVTGTGVTETQYFGPGTRLLVL.

The chain recombines TRBV9 with TRBJ1-2; 7 bases agree with TRBD1. Germline values: CDR1 SGDLS, CDR2 YYNGEE. Trimming took 1 base from V and 5 from J; bases not matched to a gene: 8. CDR3 length: 15 residues. In nucleotides, the CDR3 is TGTGCCAGCAGCGTAACAGGGGAGACTTGGTATGGCTACACCTTC. This translates into CASSVTGETWYGYTF.

V is TRBV7-3 and J is TRBJ2-1, with 13 bases identical to TRBD2. The germline CDR1 and CDR2 sequences are SGHTA and FQGTGA. Trimming cost V 0 bases and J 7 bases; bases outside gene matches: 0. CDR3 length equals 15 residues. The CDR3: CASSLTGLAGNEQFF. In nucleotides, the CDR3 is TGTGCCAGCAGCTTAACGGGACTAGCGGGAAATGAGCAGTTCTTC.

The genes are TRBV27 and TRBJ2-7; D is possibly TRBD1 (6 bases). The V gene's germline CDR1 is MNHEY and CDR2 SMNVEV (reference sequence). The CDR3 is 16 residues long. V lost 6 bases and J 2 bases, leaving 20 bases between the germline ends. The CDR3 here is CASSLRSGDGTYEQYF. The CDR3 DNA follows: TGTGCCAGCAGCCTGAGGTCAGGGGACGGAACCTACGAGCAGTACTTC.

This clone came up a few times. V and J are TRBV5-6 and TRBJ2-2; D perhaps matches TRBD1 (5 bases). CDR1 is SGHDT and CDR2 is YYEEEE in the germline V gene. V was pared by 1 base and J by 5 bases, with 18 bases between. The CDR3 extends over 17 amino acids. CDR3 residues: CASSLYGAQALTGELFF. CDR3 in DNA: TGTGCCAGCAGCTTGTATGGAGCACAGGCGCTAACCGGGGAGCTGTTTTTT.

Comment on this clone: Other nucleotide sequences in the sample specify the same CDR3. The CDR3 loop is CASSQGGYGYTF. The CDR3 DNA reads as TGTGCCAGCAGCCAGGGAGGCTATGGCTACACCTTC. The J gene is TRBJ1-2, the V gene TRBV3-1 (or the pseudogene TRBV3-2); no clear D gene. This CDR3 spans 12 amino acids. Germline-derived CDR1 and CDR2 are LGHDT and YNNKEL (reference sequence). V was trimmed by 3 bases and J by 4 bases, leaving 6 bases between them.

On this clone: The junction and the germline gene differ at one end; a read error may be behind it. The V call is TRBV6-5, the J call TRBJ1-4; TRBD1 might be the D (5 bases). This CDR3 has 11 amino acids. Germline lookup yields CDR1 MNHEY and CDR2 SVGAGI. Written as DNA, the CDR3 is TGTGCCAGCAGTTACTTAGGACATCTATTCTTT. Encoded protein: CASSYLGHLFF.

The chain joins TRBV11-2 to TRBJ2-1; TRBD1 aligns across 10 bases. CDR3 length: 15 amino acids. V lost 5 bases and J lost 5; bases outside the gene matches: 6. Germline lookup yields CDR1 SGHAT and CDR2 FQNNGV. The CDR3 region is CASSAVGTGDNEQFF. DNA of the CDR3: TGTGCCAGCAGCGCAGTTGGGACAGGGGACAATGAGCAGTTCTTC.

This chain joins TRBV29-1 and TRBJ1-2; no definite D call. The CDR3 extends over 12 amino acids. Trimming took 0 bases from V and 2 from J, leaving 4 bases between them. CDR1 is SQVTM and CDR2 is ANQGSEA in the germline V gene. CDR3 coding DNA: TGCAGCGTTGAAGACAGGAACTATGGCTACACCTTC. Protein: CSVEDRNYGYTF.

The chain carries TRBV19 and TRBJ1-5, with a weak D call TRBD1 (6 bases). The V gene's germline CDR1 is LNHDA and CDR2 SQIVND (reference sequence). This CDR3 has 14 residues. V shed 1 base and J shed 9 bases, with 13 bases lying between them. Written as DNA, the CDR3 is TGTGCCAGTAGTATAGTTCCCGGGGGGGCGCCCCAGCATTTT. Amino acids: CASSIVPGGAPQHF.

The chain employs TRBV4-1 and TRBJ2-3; D is possibly TRBD2 (6 bases). V was trimmed by 6 bases and J by 0 bases, leaving 13 bases between them. This CDR3 comprises 15 residues. Germline V CDR1 and CDR2: MGHRA, YSYEKL. The CDR3 sequence: CASRYRLESTDTQYF. As DNA, the CDR3 is TGCGCCAGCAGATACAGACTAGAGAGCACAGATACGCAGTATTTT.

The rearrangement links TRBV27 to TRBJ2-6; D gene ambiguous. With 4 bases removed from V and 4 bases from J, the gap between germline ends came to 8 bases. The CDR3 extends over 14 amino acids. Germline-derived CDR1 and CDR2 are MNHEY and SMNVEV (reference sequence). CDR3 coding DNA: TGTGCCAGCAGTTCTCTCTCCGGGGCCAACGTCCTGACTTTC. Protein: CASSSLSGANVLTF.

The chain links TRBV6-4 to TRBJ1-1, with TRBD1 identical over 7 bases. The CDR3 has 20 amino acids. Germline V gene lookup returns CDR1 MRHNA and CDR2 SNTAGT. Trimming removed 6 bases from V and 1 base from J; junction bases left unmatched: 23. CDR3 in amino acids: CASRPLRGTARLERNTEAFF. The DNA for the CDR3 is TGTGCCAGCAGACCTCTTCGCGGGACAGCTCGACTCGAGAGGAACACTGAAGCTTTCTTT.

This clone has only a few counts. This sequence joins TRBV10-2 and TRBJ1-6; 7 nucleotides match TRBD1. The J segment lost 2 bases and the V segment lost 2 bases, leaving 18 bases of the junction unmatched. The CDR3 has 21 amino acids. Germline loops: CDR1 WSHSY, CDR2 SAAADI. The CDR3 nucleotides are TGCGCCAGCAGTGAGCGAGACAGCACTCTCCTAAGGGGGCCCTATAATTCACCCCTCCACTTT. Translated, it gives CASSERDSTLLRGPYNSPLHF.

V usage is TRBV10-3 and J usage is TRBJ2-3; 8 positions agree with TRBD2. Trimming removed 4 bases from V and 5 bases from J; junction bases left unmatched: 11. Germline V gene sequence: CDR1 ENHRY, CDR2 SYGVKD. The CDR3 spans 16 residues. This CDR3 is CAISAQTSEGKDTQYF. The CDR3 coding sequence is TGTGCCATCAGTGCCCAGACTAGCGAGGGGAAAGATACGCAGTATTTT.